This T cell receptor beta chain is from a study of CD8+CD57+ T cells in acquired aplastic anemia. On the study more broadly: Sorted CD4+ and CD8+ cells gave an average of around 3.1 ug of DNA. Healthy donor sequencing depth: some 10 million CD4+, about 12 million CD8+ reads.

On this clonotype itself: Its cognate antigen is unknown.

CDR3 and TCR beta VDJ profiling relied on genomic DNA as the template. TCRdb called the reads again in MiXCR, with one record for every CDR3 protein. The table includes about 220,000 distinct CDR3 sequences, 30% to 35% detected once. CDR1 and CDR2 (germline): MNHNS, SASEGT. The CDR3 spans 16 residues. The V and J ends lost 6 bases and 2 bases, in that order; junction bases with no gene match: 13. Study outcomes and limitations: Shared by patients and controls, just under 30 CD8+ CDR3s were abundant in patients.

The rearrangement joins TRBV6-1 to TRBJ2-7; 7 positions match TRBD2. Material: sorted CD4+, CD8+, or CD8+CD57+ T cells (not recorded which) from PBMCs. The source is a human donor in good health, serving as a control. CDR3 sequence: CASRELGGLLTYEQYF. In DNA, the CDR3 is TGTGCCAGCAGAGAGCTGGGGGGACTACTTACCTACGAGCAGTACTTC.